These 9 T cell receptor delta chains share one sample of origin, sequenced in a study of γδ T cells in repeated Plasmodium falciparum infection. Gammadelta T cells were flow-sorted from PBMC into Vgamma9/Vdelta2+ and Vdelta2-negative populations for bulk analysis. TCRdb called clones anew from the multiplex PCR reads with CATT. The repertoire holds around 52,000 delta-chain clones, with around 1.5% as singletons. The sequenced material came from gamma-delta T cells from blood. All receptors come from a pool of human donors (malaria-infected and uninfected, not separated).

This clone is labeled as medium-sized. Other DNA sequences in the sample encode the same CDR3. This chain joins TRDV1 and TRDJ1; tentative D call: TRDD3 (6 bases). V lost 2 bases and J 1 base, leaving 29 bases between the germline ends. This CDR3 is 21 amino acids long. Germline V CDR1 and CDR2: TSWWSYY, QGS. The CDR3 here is CALGEFSPAHRGFRFTDKLIF. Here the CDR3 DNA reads TGTGCTCTTGGGGAATTTAGCCCAGCACACCGGGGATTCAGATTCACCGATAAACTCATCTTT.

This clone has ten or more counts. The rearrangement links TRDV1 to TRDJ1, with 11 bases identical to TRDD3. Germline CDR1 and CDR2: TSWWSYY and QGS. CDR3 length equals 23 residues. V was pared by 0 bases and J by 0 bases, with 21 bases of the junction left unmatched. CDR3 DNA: TGTGCTCTTGGGGAACTCCGCCGGGGCTACCTGGGGGATACTGGAGGGTACACCGATAAACTCATCTTT. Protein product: CALGELRRGYLGDTGGYTDKLIF.

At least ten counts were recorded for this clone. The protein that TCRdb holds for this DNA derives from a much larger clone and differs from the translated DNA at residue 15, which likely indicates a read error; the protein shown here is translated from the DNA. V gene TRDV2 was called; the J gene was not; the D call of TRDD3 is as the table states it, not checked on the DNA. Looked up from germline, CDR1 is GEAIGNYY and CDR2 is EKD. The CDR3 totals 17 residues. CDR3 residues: CACDTVPTGGYTDKPIF. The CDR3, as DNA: TGTGCCTGTGACACCGTCCCTACTGGGGGATACACCGATAAACCCATCTTT.

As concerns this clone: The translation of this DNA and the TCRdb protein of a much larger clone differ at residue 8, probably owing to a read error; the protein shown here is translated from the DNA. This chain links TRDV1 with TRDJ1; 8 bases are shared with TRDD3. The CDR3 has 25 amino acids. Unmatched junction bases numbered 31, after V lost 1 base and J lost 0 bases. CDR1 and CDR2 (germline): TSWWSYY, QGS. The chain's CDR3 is CALGERGPLRDTGGYGHTNTDKLIF. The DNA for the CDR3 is TGTGCTCTTGGGGAACGAGGGCCCCTACGCGATACTGGGGGGTACGGGCATACAAACACCGATAAACTCATCTTT.

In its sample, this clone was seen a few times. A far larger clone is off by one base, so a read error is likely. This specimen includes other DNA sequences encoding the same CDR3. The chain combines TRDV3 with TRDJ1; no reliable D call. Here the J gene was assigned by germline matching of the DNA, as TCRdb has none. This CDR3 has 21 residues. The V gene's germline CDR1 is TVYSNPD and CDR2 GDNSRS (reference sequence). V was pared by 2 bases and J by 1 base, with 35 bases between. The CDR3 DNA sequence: TGTGCCTTTGTGGGACCCTCCCCAATCCTCGAATCACCCGGAGCCACCGATAAACTCATCTTT. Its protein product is CAFVGPSPILESPGATDKLIF.

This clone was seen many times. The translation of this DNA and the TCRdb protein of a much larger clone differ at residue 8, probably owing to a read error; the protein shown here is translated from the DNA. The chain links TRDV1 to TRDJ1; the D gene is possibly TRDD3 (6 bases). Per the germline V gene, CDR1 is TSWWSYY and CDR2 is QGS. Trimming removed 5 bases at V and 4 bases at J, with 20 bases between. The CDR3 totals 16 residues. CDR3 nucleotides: TGTGCTCTTGGGAATAACTGGAGGATACACGTCGATAAACTCATCTTT. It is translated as CALGNNWRIHVDKLIF.

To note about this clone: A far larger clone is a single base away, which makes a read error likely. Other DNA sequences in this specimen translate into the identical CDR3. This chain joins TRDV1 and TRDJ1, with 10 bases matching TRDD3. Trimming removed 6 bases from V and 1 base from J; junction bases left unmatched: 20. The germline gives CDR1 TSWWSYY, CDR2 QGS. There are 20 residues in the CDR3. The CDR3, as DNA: TGTGCTCTTGGTGATTACCACAATTACTGGGGGATGTATTCCACCGATAAACTCATCTTT. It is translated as CALGDYHNYWGMYSTDKLIF.

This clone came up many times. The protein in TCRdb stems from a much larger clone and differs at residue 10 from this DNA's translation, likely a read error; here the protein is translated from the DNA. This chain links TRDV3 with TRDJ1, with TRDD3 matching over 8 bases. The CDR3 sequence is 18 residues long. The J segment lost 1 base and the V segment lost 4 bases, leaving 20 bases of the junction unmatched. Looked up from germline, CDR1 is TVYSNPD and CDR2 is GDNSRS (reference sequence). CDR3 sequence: CASQRTYWGPPVTDKLIF. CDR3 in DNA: TGTGCCTCCCAGAGGACCTACTGGGGGCCCCCGGTCACCGATAAACTCATCTTT. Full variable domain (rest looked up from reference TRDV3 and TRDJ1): CDKVTQSSPDQTVASGSEVVLLCTYDTVYSNPDLFWYRIRPDYSFQFVFYGDNSRSEGADFTQGRFSVKHILTQKAFHLVISPVRTEDSATYYCASQRTYWGPPVTDKLIFGKGTRVTVEP.

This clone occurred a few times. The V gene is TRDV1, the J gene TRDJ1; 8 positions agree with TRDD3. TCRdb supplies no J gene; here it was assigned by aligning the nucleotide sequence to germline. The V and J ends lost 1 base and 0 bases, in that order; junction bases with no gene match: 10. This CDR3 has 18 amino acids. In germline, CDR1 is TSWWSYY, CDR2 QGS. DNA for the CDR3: TGTGCTCTTGGGGAACCCCCTTGGGTACTGGGGGACACCGATAAACTCATCTTT. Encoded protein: CALGEPPWVLGDTDKLIF.